This T cell receptor (beta chain) was recorded in a study of blood T cells in healthy people across ages. Findings and caveats of the study: The lack of PBMC sorting stopped any conclusive naive versus antigen-experienced comparison. Naive T cell percentage by flow cytometry tracked strongly with beta diversity. Naive CD4+ cells and diversity were both higher in long-lived donors than in aged donors.

This CDR3 has 13 residues. Trimming at V came to 7 bases and at J to 8 bases, leaving 5 bases not matched to a gene. The germline gives CDR1 SNHLY, CDR2 FYNNEI. The use of a sample-barcoded 5' primer and a J-beta primer mix characterized a second PCR of about 6 to 11 cycles. TCRdb reanalysed the 5' RACE reads using MiXCR and keeps one entry per CDR3 protein. The sample shows roughly 860,000 distinct CDR3 sequences, under 80% of them seen only once. On this clonotype itself: No antigen is known for it.

The V and J genes are TRBV2 and TRBJ2-1; 10 bases agree with TRBD2. Sequencing was carried out using blood. The receptor was derived from a man younger than 45 in good health. The CDR3 spells CASKAGGIDEQFF. DNA for the CDR3: TGTGCCAGCAAAGCGGGGGGGATCGATGAGCAGTTCTTC.